Presented here are 28 T cell receptor beta chains from one specimen sequenced in a study of control samples from healthy donors and cancer patients. TCRdb's table, derived via immunoSEQ multiplex PCR, lists solely in-frame clones and lacks some. Among 95,000 to 100,000 clones listed, 75% to 90% were seen once. Sequenced input: blood. The receptors derive from a man aged 25 to 40 in good health.

V is TRBV5-5 and J is TRBJ1-2; D is unclear. V gave up 3 bases and J gave up 8 bases, with 20 bases separating them. This CDR3 is built from 15 residues. Germline lookup yields CDR1 SGHKS and CDR2 YYEKEE (reference sequence). CDR3 loop: CASSSSSPSVDGYTF. The CDR3 DNA reads as TGTGCCAGCAGCTCCTCGTCACCCTCAGTCGACGGCTACACCTTC.

There are a few counts of this clone. This rearrangement joins TRBV9 to TRBJ2-7, with D unclear. V was shortened by 0 bases and J by 7 bases, with 11 bases between the two germline ends. Germline lookup yields CDR1 SGDLS and CDR2 YYNGEE. The CDR3 spans 13 residues. The CDR3 nucleotides are TGTGCCAGCAGCGTAGGAAGGTCTGGTGAGCAGTACTTC. Its protein is CASSVGRSGEQYF. Looking up the rest from reference TRBV9 and TRBJ2-7 gives the full variable domain: DSGVTQTPKHLITATGQRVTLRCSPRSGDLSVYWYQQSLDQGLQFLIQYYNGEERAKGNILERFSAQQFPDLHSELNLSSLELGDSALYFCASSVGRSGEQYFGPGTRLTVT.

This chain joins TRBV12-3 or TRBV12-4 and TRBJ1-5, with D uncertain. The CDR3 has 12 amino acids. V shed 8 bases and J shed 5 bases, with 10 bases lying between them. The DNA of the CDR3 is TGTGCCAGCTCCGGCAGATATCAGCCCCAGCATTTT. This gives the protein CASSGRYQPQHF.

The chain links TRBV6-2 or TRBV6-3 to TRBJ2-2; D may be TRBD2 (6 bases). Germline CDR1 and CDR2: MNHEY and SVGEGT. V was cut by 7 bases and J by 1 base, with 19 bases left in between. CDR3 length: 17 amino acids. The CDR3 protein is CASTPSWAGWNTGELFF. In DNA, the CDR3 is TGTGCCAGCACCCCAAGTTGGGCGGGATGGAACACCGGGGAGCTGTTTTTT.

The rearrangement links TRBV9 to TRBJ1-1; 7 bases align to TRBD1. Trimming removed 4 bases from V and 0 bases from J; junction bases left unmatched: 9. There are 16 residues in the CDR3. Germline CDR1 is SGDLS and CDR2 is YYNGEE. In nucleotides, the CDR3 is TGTGCCAGCAGCACACCGAGGACAGGTATGAACACTGAAGCTTTCTTT. Translation: CASSTPRTGMNTEAFF.

This sequence joins TRBV18 and TRBJ2-1; 10 bases align to TRBD1. CDR1 is KGHSH, CDR2 LQKENI, per germline. This CDR3 spans 14 amino acids. V lost 2 bases to trimming and J lost 9 bases; unmatched junction nucleotides: 4. The CDR3 here is CASSPSGTGAEQFF. In nucleotides, the CDR3 is TGTGCCAGCTCACCATCCGGGACAGGGGCTGAGCAGTTCTTC.

This clone is a singleton in its sample. The chain joins TRBV2 to TRBJ2-3; D is undetermined. The V and J ends lost 1 base and 5 bases respectively, with 13 bases between them. Germline V gives CDR1 SNHLY, CDR2 FYNNEI. The CDR3 length is 15 residues. Here the CDR3 reads CASSEVPAPGDTQYF. The CDR3 bases are TGTGCCAGCAGTGAAGTACCTGCCCCAGGAGATACGCAGTATTTT. The full variable domain, rest sourced from reference TRBV2 and TRBJ2-3, is EPEVTQTPSHQVTQMGQEVILRCVPISNHLYFYWYRQILGQKVEFLVSFYNNEISEKSEIFDDQFSVERPDGSNFTLKIRSTKLEDSAMYFCASSEVPAPGDTQYFGPGTRLTVL.

The gene calls are TRBV18 and TRBJ2-2; D is unclear. Deletions cut 2 bases from V and 0 bases from J, with 10 bases between. CDR3 length: 16 residues. The germline V gene has CDR1 KGHSH and CDR2 LQKENI. CDR3 in amino acids: CASSPGVSANTGELFF. CDR3 bases: TGTGCCAGCTCACCAGGGGTTTCCGCGAACACCGGGGAGCTGTTTTTT. Supplemented by reference TRBV18 and TRBJ2-2, the full variable domain reads NAGVMQNPRHLVRRRGQEARLRCSPMKGHSHVYWYRQLPEEGLKFMVYLQKENIIDESGMPKERFSAEFPKEGPSILRIQQVVRGDSAAYFCASSPGVSANTGELFFGEGSRLTVL.

The chain is built from TRBV15 and TRBJ2-6; no clear D gene. Germline V gives CDR1 LNHNV, CDR2 YYDKDF (reference sequence). V lost 0 bases and J 4 bases, leaving 10 bases between the germline ends. This CDR3 is 16 amino acids long. The CDR3 bases are TGTGCCACCAGCAGAGATAGAAGAGGCGGGGCCAACGTCCTGACTTTC. As protein: CATSRDRRGGANVLTF.

V gene TRBV18 combines with J gene TRBJ1-1; D unclear. There are 15 residues in the CDR3. CDR1 and CDR2 from the germline V gene are KGHSH and LQKENI. V was pared by 3 bases and J by 1 base, with 12 bases between. The CDR3 region is CASSPEGKTNTEAFF. In nucleotides, the CDR3 is TGTGCCAGCTCACCGGAGGGCAAGACGAACACTGAAGCTTTCTTT.

This clone was detected a few times. The genes are TRBV9 and TRBJ1-3; no firm D call. Germline values: CDR1 SGDLS, CDR2 YYNGEE. V lost 1 base and J lost 0, with 8 bases in between. CDR3 length: 15 amino acids. CDR3 coding DNA: TGTGCCAGCAGCGTAAGATCTACCTCTGGAAACACCATATATTTT. Translated: CASSVRSTSGNTIYF.

The chain employs TRBV11-2 and TRBJ2-7, with a possible D match to TRBD2 (6 bases). The CDR3 has 14 amino acids. Germline V gene lookup returns CDR1 SGHAT and CDR2 FQNNGV. With 3 bases removed from V and 2 bases from J, the gap between germline ends came to 11 bases. The CDR3 nucleotides read TGTGCCAGCAGCTTGGGACTGATAACCTACGAGCAGTACTTC. Amino acids: CASSLGLITYEQYF.

The V and J genes are TRBV5-6 and TRBJ1-2, with a weak D call TRBD1 (6 bases). CDR3 length: 14 residues. V dropped 2 bases and J dropped 3 bases, with 11 bases sitting between them. The germline V gene has CDR1 SGHDT and CDR2 YYEEEE. Written as DNA, the CDR3 is TGTGCCAGCAGCTTACTACAGGGAGACTATGGCTACACCTTC. As protein: CASSLLQGDYGYTF.

The rearrangement links TRBV7-2 to TRBJ2-2; D call uncertain. From germline, CDR1 is SGHTA and CDR2 FQGNSA. The length of the CDR3 is 13 residues. The germline V and J ends were trimmed by 5 bases and 1 base, with 5 bases remaining between them. The chain's CDR3 is CASSIGNTGELFF. The CDR3 coding sequence is TGTGCCAGCAGCATCGGGAACACCGGGGAGCTGTTTTTT.

The chain couples TRBV19 to TRBJ2-1, with 10 bases aligning to TRBD1. The CDR3 covers 14 residues. Germline V gene data show CDR1 as LNHDA and CDR2 as SQIVND (reference sequence). V dropped 6 bases and J dropped 5; count of bases not matched to a gene: 4. CDR3 residues: CASRETGGHNEQFF. The DNA for the CDR3 is TGTGCCAGTAGGGAGACAGGGGGCCACAATGAGCAGTTCTTC.

The rearrangement joins TRBV29-1 to TRBJ1-6; no reliable D call. The CDR3 spans 12 residues. The ends were cut back, 4 bases at V and 7 bases at J, with 8 bases in the middle. Germline CDR1 reads SQVTM; CDR2 reads ANQGSEA. CDR3 DNA sequence: TGCAGCGTTGGTTTCCAAAATTCACCCCTCCACTTT. Translation: CSVGFQNSPLHF.

The chain couples TRBV29-1 to TRBJ2-7; D perhaps matches TRBD2 (5 bases). V gave up 4 bases and J gave up 5 bases, with 9 bases separating them. The CDR3 consists of 11 residues. Per the germline V gene, CDR1 is SQVTM and CDR2 is ANQGSEA. This CDR3 reads CSVAIGDEQYF. CDR3 nucleotides: TGCAGCGTTGCAATCGGGGACGAGCAGTACTTC.

V is TRBV7-9 and J is TRBJ1-1, with D tentatively TRBD1 (5 bases). V was clipped by 3 bases and J by 3 bases, with 11 bases between them. CDR3 size: 14 residues. Germline values: CDR1 SEHNR, CDR2 FQNEAQ (reference sequence). The DNA of the CDR3 is TGTGCCAGCAGCTTTAGTAGCAGGGACACTGAAGCTTTCTTT. Its translation: CASSFSSRDTEAFF.

This clone came up a few times. The chain is built from TRBV5-5 and TRBJ1-1; no clear D. The CDR3 length is 14 residues. V lost 3 bases and J 1 base, leaving 10 bases between the germline ends. CDR1 is SGHKS, CDR2 YYEKEE, per germline (reference sequence). CDR3 in DNA: TGTGCCAGCAGCTGGGTATTGGAGAACACTGAAGCTTTCTTT. Translated: CASSWVLENTEAFF.

This clone was seen only once. The V and J genes are TRBV10-3 and TRBJ1-1; D is ambiguous. The germline V gene encodes CDR1 ENHRY and CDR2 SYGVKD. Trimming removed 4 bases from V and 3 bases from J, with 9 bases in between. CDR3 size: 13 residues. CDR3 in DNA: TGTGCCATCAGTGTAGAGGAATACACTGAAGCTTTCTTT. Encoded protein: CAISVEEYTEAFF.

J is TRBJ1-1 and V is TRBV9; TRBD1 matches 7 bases. The CDR3 is 15 amino acids. Trimming at V came to 4 bases and at J to 3 bases, leaving 9 bases not matched to a gene. The germline gives CDR1 SGDLS, CDR2 YYNGEE. The DNA of the CDR3 is TGTGCCAGCAGCAAATTTACAGGGGAATACACTGAAGCTTTCTTT. Its protein is CASSKFTGEYTEAFF.

The table lists this clone with a count of one. The CDR3, as DNA: TGCAGTGCTAGTTTTGGGGGCGCTGGAAACACCATATATTTT. As protein: CSASFGGAGNTIYF. V and J are TRBV20-1 and TRBJ1-3, with a tentative D call TRBD1 (6 bases). The CDR3 is 14 residues long. CDR1 and CDR2 (germline): DFQATT, SNEGSKA (reference sequence). V lost 3 bases to trimming and J lost 2 bases, with 11 bases between them.

The V call is TRBV25-1, the J call TRBJ2-5; D gene ambiguous. The CDR3 consists of 15 residues. The germline gives CDR1 MGHDK, CDR2 SYGVNS. Trimming left V 1 base short and J 5 bases short, with 14 bases between. In DNA, the CDR3 is TGTGCCAGCAGTGAATCCGGATTACGGCGGGAGACCCAGTACTTC. Translation gives CASSESGLRRETQYF.

The chain carries TRBV7-9 and TRBJ1-1; 7 bases are a match to TRBD1. Losses at the gene ends were 5 bases for V and 10 bases for J; bases not matched to a gene: 7. Germline V lookup: CDR1 SEHNR, CDR2 FQNEAQ (reference sequence). CDR3 length equals 12 residues. The CDR3 DNA is TGTGCCAGCAGCCGGACAGGTTCGCGAGCTTTCTTT. Protein: CASSRTGSRAFF.

This clone was recorded only once. The rearrangement uses TRBV29-1 and TRBJ1-1; no reliable D call. This CDR3 has 11 amino acids. V lost 3 bases and J lost 3, with 5 bases in between. CDR1 and CDR2 (germline): SQVTM, ANQGSEA. CDR3 DNA sequence: TGCAGCGTTGAGGGTTACACTGAAGCTTTCTTT. Amino acids: CSVEGYTEAFF.

This chain joins TRBV24-1 and TRBJ2-5; the D is unclear. The germline CDR1 and CDR2 sequences are KGHDR and SFDVKD. This CDR3 spans 13 amino acids. Trimming left V 7 bases short and J 7 bases short, with 15 bases between. CDR3 DNA sequence: TGTGCCACCAGAGGCGGTGCTTCGGGGACCCAGTACTTC. It specifies CATRGGASGTQYF.

The V and J genes are TRBV11-2 and TRBJ1-4; TRBD1 matches at 7 bases. This CDR3 is 14 amino acids long. The trim removed 4 bases at V and 8 bases at J, leaving 7 bases unmatched. The germline gives CDR1 SGHAT, CDR2 FQNNGV. The CDR3 nucleotides are TGTGCCAGCAGCTCCAACAGGGGTCGAGAAAAACTGTTTTTT. Its translation is CASSSNRGREKLFF.

The CDR3 is CASRGLDASEQFF. CDR3 DNA sequence: TGCGCCAGCCGGGGACTAGACGCCAGTGAGCAGTTCTTC. The gene calls are TRBV10-2 and TRBJ2-1; TRBD2 matches at 8 bases. This CDR3 spans 13 amino acids. Losses at the gene ends were 8 bases for V and 9 bases for J; bases not matched to a gene: 9. Per germline, CDR1 WSHSY and CDR2 SAAADI.